The text below deals with one T cell receptor (beta chain). This entry comes from a study of blood T cell repertoires in COVID-19. Study-wide background: Collection of acute and convalescent COVID-19 samples took place in the United States, Italy and Spain. The analysed material was cDNA or gDNA that came from T cells, B-cell-depleted T cells, or PBMCs.

Original processing notes: Reference gene primer amplification gave nucleated cell count estimates. Profiling relied on immunoSEQ multiplex PCR, and the TCRdb table lists in-frame clones only, not all of them. V and J calls and clone size follow that table, whereas D and trimming were derived from the DNA. This sample has around 270,000 clones, with 85% to 90% found just once. After removal of 0 bases from V and 7 bases from J, the junction contained 8 bases not matched to a gene. CDR3 length: 16 residues. CDR1 SGHNT and CDR2 YYREEE come from the germline V gene (reference sequence). This TCR was sampled from a man in his thirties or forties with acute or convalescent COVID-19. The specimen was peripheral blood. V is TRBV5-4 and J is TRBJ2-2, with 8 bases aligning to TRBD2. CDR3 residues: CASSLDSGGENGELFF. The CDR3 region has the DNA TGTGCCAGCAGCTTGGACTCCGGGGGGGAAAACGGGGAGCTGTTTTTT.